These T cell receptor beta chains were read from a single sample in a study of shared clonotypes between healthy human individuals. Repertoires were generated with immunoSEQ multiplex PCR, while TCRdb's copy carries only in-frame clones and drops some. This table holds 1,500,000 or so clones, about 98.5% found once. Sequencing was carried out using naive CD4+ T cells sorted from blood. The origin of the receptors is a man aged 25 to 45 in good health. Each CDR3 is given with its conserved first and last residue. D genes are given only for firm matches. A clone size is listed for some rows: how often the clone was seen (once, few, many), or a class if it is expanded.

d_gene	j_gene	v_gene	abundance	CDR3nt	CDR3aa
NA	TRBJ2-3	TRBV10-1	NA	TGCGCCAGCAGTGAAGTAGGGGAGCTCGATACGCAGTATTTT	CASSEVGELDTQYF
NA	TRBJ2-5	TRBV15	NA	TGTGCCACCAGCAGAGCGCCAGGGGGGGAGACCCAGTACTTC	CATSRAPGGETQYF
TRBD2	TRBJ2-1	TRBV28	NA	TGTGCCAGCACCCAACGACTAGCGGATTACAATGAGCAGTTCTTC	CASTQRLADYNEQFF
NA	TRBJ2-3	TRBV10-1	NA	TGCGCCAGCAGTGTGTCGGGAGATACGCAGTATTTT	CASSVSGDTQYF
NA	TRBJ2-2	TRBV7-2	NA	TGTGCCAGCAGCTTACAGGGCTCTATCGGGGAGCTGTTTTTT	CASSLQGSIGELFF
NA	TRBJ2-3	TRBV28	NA	TGTGCCAGCAGTTTGTGGGACCGAGCGCAGTATTTT	CASSLWDRAQYF
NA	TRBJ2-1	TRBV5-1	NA	TGCGCCAGCAGCTTGGGGGACACACCTATCCCCAATGAGCAGTTCTTC	CASSLGDTPIPNEQFF
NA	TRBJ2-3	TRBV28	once	TGTGCCAGCGGAAATAGGGCTATCTCAGATACGCAGTATTTT	CASGNRAISDTQYF
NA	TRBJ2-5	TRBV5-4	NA	TGTGCCAGCAGCTGGGCGTGGACGGAAGAGACCCAGTACTTC	CASSWAWTEETQYF
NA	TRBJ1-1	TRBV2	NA	TGTGCCAGTTTACAGGGAGGCACTGAAGCTTTCTTT	CASLQGGTEAFF
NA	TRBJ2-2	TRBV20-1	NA	TGCAGTGCGTCAACCGGGGAGGTGCTGTTTTTT	CSASTGEVLFF
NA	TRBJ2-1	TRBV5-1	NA	TGCGCCAGCAGCTTGGACGGCAGGGAAGCGATCTTC	CASSLDGREAIF
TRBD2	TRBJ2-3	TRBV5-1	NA	TGCGCCAGCAGCTTGGGAAGGGATAGCGGGATCGGAGATACGCAGTATTTT	CASSLGRDSGIGDTQYF
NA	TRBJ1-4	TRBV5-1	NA	TGCGCCAGCAGCTTGGACAGGGACCAAAAACTGTTTTTT	CASSLDRDQKLFF
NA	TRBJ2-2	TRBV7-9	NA	TGTGCCAGCAGCCCTTTGAGGCCGGGATCGAACACCGGGGAGCTGTTTTTT	CASSPLRPGSNTGELFF
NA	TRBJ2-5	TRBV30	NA	TGTGCCTGGACCCAGGGATGGGGAGAGGGGACACAAGAGACCCAGTACTTC	CAWTQGWGEGTQETQYF
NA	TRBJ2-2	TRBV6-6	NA	TGTGCCAGCTCGCGAATTACCGGGGAGCTGTTTTTT	CASSRITGELFF
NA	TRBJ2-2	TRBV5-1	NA	TGCGCCAGCAGCAGGGGGAACACCGGGGAGCTGTTTTTT	CASSRGNTGELFF
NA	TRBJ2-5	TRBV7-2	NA	TGTGCCAGCAGCTTAGTTGGGGTGGAGACCCAGTACTTC	CASSLVGVETQYF
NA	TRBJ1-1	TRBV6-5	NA	TGTGCCAGCAGTTACCGAATGGCAGGGAAGAACACTGAAGCTTTCTTT	CASSYRMAGKNTEAFF
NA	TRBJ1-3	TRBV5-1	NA	TGCGCCAGCAGCCCACGAGGGGTGGGATCCGGAAACACCATATATTTT	CASSPRGVGSGNTIYF
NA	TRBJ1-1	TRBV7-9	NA	TGTGCCAGCAGCTTAGGGTCCCTCAAGGCCCCAGAAGCTTTCTTT	CASSLGSLKAPEAFF
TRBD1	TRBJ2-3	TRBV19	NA	TGTGCCAGTAGATTCGGGACAGGCACAGATACGCAGTATTTT	CASRFGTGTDTQYF
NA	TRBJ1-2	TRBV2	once	TGTGCCAGCAGTGAGTCGGGAGGCTACACCTTC	CASSESGGYTF
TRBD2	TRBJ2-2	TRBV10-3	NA	TGTGCCATCAGACCGGGACTAGGGGCCGGGGAGCTGTTTTTT	CAIRPGLGAGELFF
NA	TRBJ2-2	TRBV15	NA	TGTGCCACCAGCAGAGGAGACACCGGGGAGCTGTTTTTT	CATSRGDTGELFF
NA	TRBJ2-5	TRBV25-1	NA	TGTGCCAGCAGCCCCACAACAGGGATGTACCAAGAGACCCAGTACTTC	CASSPTTGMYQETQYF
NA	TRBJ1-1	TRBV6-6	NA	TGTGCCAGCAGAACTACAGTGAACACTGAAGCTTTCTTT	CASRTTVNTEAFF
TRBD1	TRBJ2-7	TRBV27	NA	TGTGCCAGCACCGGGACAGGATCTCCCTACGAGCAGTACTTC	CASTGTGSPYEQYF
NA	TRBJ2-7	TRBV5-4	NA	TGTGCCAGCAGCCCAGGACGGGCCTACGAGCAGTACTTC	CASSPGRAYEQYF
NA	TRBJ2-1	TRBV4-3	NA	TGCGCCAGCAGCCAAGAATCGGGGACACCCTACAATGAGCAGTTCTTC	CASSQESGTPYNEQFF
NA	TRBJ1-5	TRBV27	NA	TGTGCCAGCAGTTCCCGGACGGGGGGACAGCCCCAGCATTTT	CASSSRTGGQPQHF
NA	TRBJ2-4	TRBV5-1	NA	TGCGCCAGCAGCTTAGCAGCGGTAGCCAAAAACATTCAGTACTTC	CASSLAAVAKNIQYF
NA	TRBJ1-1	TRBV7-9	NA	TGTGCCAGCAGCCAAGCCCATGAAGCTTTCTTT	CASSQAHEAFF
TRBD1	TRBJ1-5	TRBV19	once	TGTGCCAGTAGTATTGACAGGGGTTATCAGCCCCAGCATTTT	CASSIDRGYQPQHF
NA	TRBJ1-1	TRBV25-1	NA	TGTGCCAGCAGTGAATGGGGGGTAGGTAACACTGAAGCTTTCTTT	CASSEWGVGNTEAFF
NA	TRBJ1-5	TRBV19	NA	TGTGCCAGTATTTCACTTGGGGGTAGCAATCAGCCCCAGCATTTT	CASISLGGSNQPQHF
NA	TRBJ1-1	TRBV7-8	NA	TGTGCCAGCAGCTTTTACCTGAACACTGAAGCTTTCTTT	CASSFYLNTEAFF
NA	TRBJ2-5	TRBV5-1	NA	TGCGCCAGCAGCTCATACAAGGGCCCGGGGGAAGAGACCCAGTACTTC	CASSSYKGPGEETQYF
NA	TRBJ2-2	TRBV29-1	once	TGCAGCGTTGGCCGGGACTCGAACACCGGGGAGCTGTTTTTT	CSVGRDSNTGELFF
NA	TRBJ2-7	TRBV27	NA	TGTGCCAGCACCCCAACCTTAATGGGGACGTCCGAGCAGTACTTC	CASTPTLMGTSEQYF
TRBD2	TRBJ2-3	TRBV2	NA	TGTGCCAGCACGACTAGCGGCGGAGGAGGGGATACGCAGTATTTT	CASTTSGGGGDTQYF
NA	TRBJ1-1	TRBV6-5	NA	TGTGCCAGCAGTTACTCTGGCGAGATGGGCACTGAAGCTTTCTTT	CASSYSGEMGTEAFF
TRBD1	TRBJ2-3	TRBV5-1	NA	TGCGCCAGCAGCCTGGGACAGATCACAGATACGCAGTATTTT	CASSLGQITDTQYF
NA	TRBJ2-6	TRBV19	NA	TGTGCCAGTAGTACCCTAAGCTCTGGGGCCAACGTCCTGACTTTC	CASSTLSSGANVLTF
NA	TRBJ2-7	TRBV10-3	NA	TGTGCCATCATCGGCAGCACCTACGAGCAGTACTTC	CAIIGSTYEQYF